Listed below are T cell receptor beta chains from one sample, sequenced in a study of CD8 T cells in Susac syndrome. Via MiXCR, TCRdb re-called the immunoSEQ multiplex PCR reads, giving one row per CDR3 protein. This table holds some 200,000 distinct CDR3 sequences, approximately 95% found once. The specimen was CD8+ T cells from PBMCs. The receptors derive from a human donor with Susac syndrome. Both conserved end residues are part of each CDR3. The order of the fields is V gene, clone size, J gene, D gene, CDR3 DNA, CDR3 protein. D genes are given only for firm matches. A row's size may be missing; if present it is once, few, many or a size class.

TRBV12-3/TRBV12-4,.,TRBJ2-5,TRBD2,TGTGCCAGCAGTTTAGGGCGGGGGGGTACTGAGACCCAGTACTTC,CASSLGRGGTETQYF
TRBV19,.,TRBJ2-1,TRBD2,TGTGCCAGTAGCGGGAGGGCCAATGAGCAGTTCTTC,CASSGRANEQFF
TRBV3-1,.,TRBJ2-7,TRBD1,TGTGCCAGCAGCCAGGGGACAGAAACCTACGAGCAGTACTTC,CASSQGTETYEQYF
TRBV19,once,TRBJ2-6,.,TGTGCCAGCCGAATGGGGACTGGGGCCAACGTCCTGACTTTC,CASRMGTGANVLTF
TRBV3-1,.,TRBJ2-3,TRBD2,TGTGCCAGCAGCCAAGGACCGGTCAAGCGGGAGTGGATTGAGAAAGATACGCAGTATTTT,CASSQGPVKREWIEKDTQYF
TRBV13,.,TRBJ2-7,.,TGTGCCAGCAGCTTACACGAGCAGTACTTC,CASSLHEQYF
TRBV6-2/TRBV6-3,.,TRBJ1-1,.,TGTGCCAGCACTCCCCGGGAGGAAATGAACACTGAAGCTTTCTTT,CASTPREEMNTEAFF
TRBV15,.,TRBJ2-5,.,TGTGCCACCAGCAGAGATCCAGATCCACGCGGCGAGACCCAGTACTTC,CATSRDPDPRGETQYF
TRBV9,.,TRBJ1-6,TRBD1,TGTGCCAGCAGCGAATCCGGGACAGCCAATTCACCCCTCCACTTT,CASSESGTANSPLHF
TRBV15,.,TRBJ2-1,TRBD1,TGTGCCACCAAGCCAGGGGGTATGAATGAGCAGTTCTTC,CATKPGGMNEQFF
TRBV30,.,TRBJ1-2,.,TGTGCCTGGAGTGTGGGAGGGGGTGGCTACACCTTC,CAWSVGGGGYTF
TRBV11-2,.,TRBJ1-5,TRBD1,TGTGCCAGCAGCTCAGGGGGACAGGGCCAGCCCCAGCATTTT,CASSSGGQGQPQHF
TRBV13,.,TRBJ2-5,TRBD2,TGTGCCAGCAGCTTCTCGGGAGGGGGAGAAGAGACCCAGTACTTC,CASSFSGGGEETQYF
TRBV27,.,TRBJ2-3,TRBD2,TGTGCCAGCAGAGCGGGGGGGTTCCCCGATACGCAGTATTTT,CASRAGGFPDTQYF
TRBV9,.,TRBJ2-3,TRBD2,TGTGCCAGCAGCCCGAACCTAGCGGGAGGAACAGATACGCAGTATTTT,CASSPNLAGGTDTQYF
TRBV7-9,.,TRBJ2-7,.,TGTGCCAGCAGCTTAGTCGACGGTACCTACGAGCAGTACTTC,CASSLVDGTYEQYF
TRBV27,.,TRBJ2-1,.,TGTGCCAGCAGTTTAATCTTAGGACAGATGAATGAGCAGTTCTTC,CASSLILGQMNEQFF
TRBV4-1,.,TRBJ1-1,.,TGCGCCAGCAGCCAAGGAACGGGGGGGCTTGAAGCTTTCTTT,CASSQGTGGLEAFF
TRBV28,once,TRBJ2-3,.,TGTGCCAGCAGTACCCCCGGTCGGGAGCAGTATTTT,CASSTPGREQYF
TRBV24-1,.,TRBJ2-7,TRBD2,TGTGCCACCAGTAGAGCGGGATCGTCCGAGCAGTACTTC,CATSRAGSSEQYF
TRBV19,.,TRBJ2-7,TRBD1,TGTGCCAGTAGTATAGTGACAGGGGGCGAGCAGTACTTC,CASSIVTGGEQYF
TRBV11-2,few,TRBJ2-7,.,TGTGCCAGCAGCTTAGGGGGTCGTCCCTACGAGCAGTACTTC,CASSLGGRPYEQYF
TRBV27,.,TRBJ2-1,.,TGTGCCAGCAGTAGGACACCACCCAGCAACCTAGCGTATTCCTCCTACAATGAGCAGTTCTTC,CASSRTPPSNLAYSSYNEQFF
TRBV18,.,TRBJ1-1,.,TGTGCCAGCTCACCACAAGACAGATATACTGAAGCTTTCTTT,CASSPQDRYTEAFF
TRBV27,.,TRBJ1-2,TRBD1,TGTGCCAGCACTAATAGACAGGGGTACTATGGCTACACCTTC,CASTNRQGYYGYTF
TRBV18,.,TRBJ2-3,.,TGTGCCAGCTCGGCCGGACTATTCACAGATACGCAGTATTTT,CASSAGLFTDTQYF
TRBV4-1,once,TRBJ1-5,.,TGCGCCAGCAGTCTAATTCACGGGGTCAATCAGCCCCAGCATTTT,CASSLIHGVNQPQHF